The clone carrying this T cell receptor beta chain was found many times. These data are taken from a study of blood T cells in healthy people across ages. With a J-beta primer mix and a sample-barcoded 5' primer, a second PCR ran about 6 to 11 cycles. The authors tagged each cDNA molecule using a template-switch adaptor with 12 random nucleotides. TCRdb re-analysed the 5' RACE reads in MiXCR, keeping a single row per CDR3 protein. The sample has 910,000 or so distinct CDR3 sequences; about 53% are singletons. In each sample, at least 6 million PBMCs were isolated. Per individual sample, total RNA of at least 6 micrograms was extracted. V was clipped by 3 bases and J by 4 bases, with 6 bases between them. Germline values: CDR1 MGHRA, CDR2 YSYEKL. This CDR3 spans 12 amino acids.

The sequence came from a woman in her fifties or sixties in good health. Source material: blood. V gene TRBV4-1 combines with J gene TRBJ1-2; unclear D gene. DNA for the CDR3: TGCGCCAGCAGCCAGCTGGGCTATGGCTACACCTTC. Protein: CASSQLGYGYTF.